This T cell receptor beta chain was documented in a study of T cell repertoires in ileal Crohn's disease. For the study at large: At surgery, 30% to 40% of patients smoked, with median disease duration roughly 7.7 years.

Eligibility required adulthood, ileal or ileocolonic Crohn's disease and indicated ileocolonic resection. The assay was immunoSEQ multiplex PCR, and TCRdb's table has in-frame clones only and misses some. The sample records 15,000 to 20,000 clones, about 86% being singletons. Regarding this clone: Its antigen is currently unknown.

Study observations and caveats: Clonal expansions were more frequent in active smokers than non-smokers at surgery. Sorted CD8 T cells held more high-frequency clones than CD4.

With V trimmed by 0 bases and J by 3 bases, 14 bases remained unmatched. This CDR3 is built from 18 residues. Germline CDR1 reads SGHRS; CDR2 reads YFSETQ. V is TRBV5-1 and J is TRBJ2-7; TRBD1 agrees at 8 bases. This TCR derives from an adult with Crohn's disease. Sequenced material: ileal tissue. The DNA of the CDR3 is TGCGCCAGCAGCTTGGACAGGGTGGACAGGGTGAGAGGCTACGAGCAGTACTTC. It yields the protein CASSLDRVDRVRGYEQYF.